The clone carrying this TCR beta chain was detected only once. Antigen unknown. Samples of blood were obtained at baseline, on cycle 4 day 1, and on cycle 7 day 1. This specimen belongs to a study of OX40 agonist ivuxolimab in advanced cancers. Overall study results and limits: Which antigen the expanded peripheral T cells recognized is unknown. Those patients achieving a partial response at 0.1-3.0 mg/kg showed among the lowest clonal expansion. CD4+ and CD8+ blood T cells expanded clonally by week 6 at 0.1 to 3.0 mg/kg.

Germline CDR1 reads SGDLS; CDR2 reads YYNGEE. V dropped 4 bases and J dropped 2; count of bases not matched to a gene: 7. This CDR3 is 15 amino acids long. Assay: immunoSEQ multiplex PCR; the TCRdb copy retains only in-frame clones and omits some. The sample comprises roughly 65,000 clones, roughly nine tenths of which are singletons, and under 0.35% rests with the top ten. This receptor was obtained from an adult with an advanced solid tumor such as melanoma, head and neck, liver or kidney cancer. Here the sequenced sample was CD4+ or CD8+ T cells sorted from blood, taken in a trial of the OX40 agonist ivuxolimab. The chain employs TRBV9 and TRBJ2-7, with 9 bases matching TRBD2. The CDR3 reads CASSLGLANAYEQYF. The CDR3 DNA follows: TGTGCCAGCAGCTTAGGACTAGCGAACGCCTACGAGCAGTACTTC.